A selection of T cell receptor beta chains follows, all from one sample in a study of beta chain features in type 1 diabetes. Profiling relied on immunoSEQ multiplex PCR, and the TCRdb table lists in-frame clones only, not all of them. The table records under 500,000 clones, approximately 28% of them present only once. What was sequenced was naive CD4+ T cells from blood. These receptors all come from a man between 18 and 35 years old in good health. The CDR3 runs from the conserved cysteine through the conserved F or W. The D gene is left open where the match is weak. For some rows the clone size is stated as once, few or many, or as a class when expanded; others skip it.

V,D,size,J,DNA,CDR3
TRBV30,NA,few,TRBJ1-4,TGTGCCTGGAGGGTTCGGCAATGGAAGAAAGAGGGACTGTTTTTT,CAWRVRQWKKEGLFF
TRBV28,TRBD1,few,TRBJ2-5,TGTGCCAGCAGTTTTGGTGACAGGGACCAAGAGACCCAGTACTTC,CASSFGDRDQETQYF
TRBV30,NA,few,TRBJ2-2,TGTGCCTGGAAGGGGCTGAACACCGGGGAGCTGTTTTTT,CAWKGLNTGELFF
TRBV19,NA,few,TRBJ2-5,TGTGCCAGTAGTATAGGCCCAGGCGTGGAGACCCAGTACTTC,CASSIGPGVETQYF
TRBV15,TRBD1,few,TRBJ2-7,TGTGCCACCAGCAAGGACAGGGGTTACGAGCAGTACTTC,CATSKDRGYEQYF
TRBV30,NA,NA,TRBJ2-1,TGTGCCTGGGCCCTCGGAGTTAGTTCCTACAATGAGCAGTTCTTC,CAWALGVSSYNEQFF
TRBV15,NA,few,TRBJ1-2,TGTGCCACCAGCATCCCGGGAATACAGACGGTCTATGGCTACACCTTC,CATSIPGIQTVYGYTF
TRBV29-1,NA,NA,TRBJ2-5,TGCAGCGTTGGACAGAATATTGGGACCCGGTACTTC,CSVGQNIGTRYF
TRBV7-3,NA,NA,TRBJ2-2,TGTGCCAGCAGCTTAACGGGGAACACCGGGGAGCTGTTTTTT,CASSLTGNTGELFF
TRBV10-3,NA,NA,TRBJ2-3,TGTGCCATCAGTGAGTCGGCTAGCACAGATACGCAGTATTTT,CAISESASTDTQYF
TRBV30,NA,NA,TRBJ2-7,TGTGCCTGGAGTGCCTCGGTCCCCTACGAGCAGTACTTC,CAWSASVPYEQYF
TRBV30,TRBD1,few,TRBJ1-5,TGTGCCTGGAGCCACAGGGGGAACCAGCCCCAGCATTTT,CAWSHRGNQPQHF
TRBV7-9,NA,few,TRBJ1-2,TGTGCCAGCAGGCGCAGCACCGAGTATGGCTACACCTTC,CASRRSTEYGYTF
TRBV28,NA,few,TRBJ2-7,TGTGCCACCCTGGACAGCCAGTCCTACGAGCAGTACTTC,CATLDSQSYEQYF
TRBV10-3,TRBD1,NA,TRBJ2-5,TGTGCCATCAGGGGACAGGAAGAGACCCAGTACTTC,CAIRGQEETQYF
TRBV25-1,NA,few,TRBJ2-3,TGTGCCAGCAGGGGGGGTTCGGCAGATACGCAGTATTTT,CASRGGSADTQYF
TRBV30,NA,NA,TRBJ2-5,TGTGCCTGGAGCGCCCAGGGCGGGGCCGCCGACTTC,CAWSAQGGAADF
TRBV7-2,TRBD2,few,TRBJ2-1,TGTGCCAGCAGCCCTTCGCGACTAGCGGGTTACAATGAGCAGTTCTTC,CASSPSRLAGYNEQFF
TRBV29-1,TRBD2,NA,TRBJ2-1,TGCAGCGTGGCCGGGACTAGCGGGAGGGCCGACAATGAGCAGTTCTTC,CSVAGTSGRADNEQFF
TRBV7-2,NA,NA,TRBJ2-7,TGTGCCAGCAGCCAACAGGGAACCAACGAGCAGTACTTC,CASSQQGTNEQYF
TRBV29-1,NA,few,TRBJ2-3,TGCAGCGTTGAGGGGGGCCCGCGTAGCACAGATACGCAGTATTTT,CSVEGGPRSTDTQYF
TRBV7-2,NA,NA,TRBJ2-7,TGTGCCAGCAGCTTAGATGTTTCCTACGAGCAGTACTTC,CASSLDVSYEQYF
TRBV21-1,NA,NA,TRBJ2-3,TGTGCCAGCAGCAAAGTGGACAAGAGATCCACAGATACGCAGTATTTT,CASSKVDKRSTDTQYF
TRBV5-1,TRBD1,NA,TRBJ1-1,TGCGCCAGCAGCCTTGGACAGGGTGAAGCTTTCTTT,CASSLGQGEAFF
TRBV7-8,TRBD2,NA,TRBJ2-7,TGTGCCAGCAGCTTAGCGGGACTACATCGCTACGAGCAGTACTTC,CASSLAGLHRYEQYF